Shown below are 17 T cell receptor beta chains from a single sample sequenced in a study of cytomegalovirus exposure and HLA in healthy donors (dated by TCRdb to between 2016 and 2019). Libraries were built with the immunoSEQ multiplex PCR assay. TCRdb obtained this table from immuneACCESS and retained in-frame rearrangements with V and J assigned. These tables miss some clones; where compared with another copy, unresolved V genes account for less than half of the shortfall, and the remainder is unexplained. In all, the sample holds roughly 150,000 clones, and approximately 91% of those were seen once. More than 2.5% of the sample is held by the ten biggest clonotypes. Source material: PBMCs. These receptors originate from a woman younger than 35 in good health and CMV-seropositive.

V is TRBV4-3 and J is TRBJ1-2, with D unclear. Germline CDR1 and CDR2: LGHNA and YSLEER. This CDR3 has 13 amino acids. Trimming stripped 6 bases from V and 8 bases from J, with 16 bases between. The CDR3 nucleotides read TGCGCCAGCAGTCATTCTGAGGGTTACGGCTACACCTTC. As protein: CASSHSEGYGYTF.

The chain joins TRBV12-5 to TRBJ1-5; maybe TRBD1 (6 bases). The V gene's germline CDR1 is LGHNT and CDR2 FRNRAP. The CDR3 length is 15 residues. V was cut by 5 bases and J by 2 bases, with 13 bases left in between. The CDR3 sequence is CASGLGHYGNQPQHF. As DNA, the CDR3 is TGTGCTAGTGGTCTGGGACATTATGGCAATCAGCCCCAGCATTTT. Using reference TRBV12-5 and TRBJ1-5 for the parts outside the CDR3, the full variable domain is DARVTQTPRHKVTEMGQEVTMRCQPILGHNTVFWYRQTMMQGLELLAYFRNRAPLDDSGMPKDRFSAEMPDATLATLKIQPSEPRDSAVYFCASGLGHYGNQPQHFGDGTRLSIL.

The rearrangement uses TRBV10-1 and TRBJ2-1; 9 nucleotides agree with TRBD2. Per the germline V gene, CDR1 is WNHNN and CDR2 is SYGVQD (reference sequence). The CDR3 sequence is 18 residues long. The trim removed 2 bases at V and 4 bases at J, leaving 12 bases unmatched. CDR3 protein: CASSEASGGRAGYNEQFF. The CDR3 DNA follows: TGCGCCAGCAGTGAGGCTTCTGGCGGGAGGGCCGGGTACAATGAGCAGTTCTTC.

CDR3 sequence (DNA): TGTGCCAGTAGTAAAGGGACAGCAACTAATGAAAAACTGTTTTTT. It yields the protein CASSKGTATNEKLFF. The V and J genes are TRBV19 and TRBJ1-4, with TRBD1 matching over 7 bases. Germline trimming cut 4 bases from V and 0 bases from J; bases unmatched to any gene: 2. Germline loops: CDR1 LNHDA, CDR2 SQIVND (reference sequence). CDR3 size: 15 residues.

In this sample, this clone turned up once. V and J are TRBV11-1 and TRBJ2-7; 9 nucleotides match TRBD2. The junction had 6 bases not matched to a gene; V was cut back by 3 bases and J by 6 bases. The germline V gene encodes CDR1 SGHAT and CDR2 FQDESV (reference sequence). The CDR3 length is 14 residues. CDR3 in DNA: TGTGCCAGCAGCTTGTTAGCGGGAGCGGGCGAGCAGTACTTC. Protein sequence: CASSLLAGAGEQYF.

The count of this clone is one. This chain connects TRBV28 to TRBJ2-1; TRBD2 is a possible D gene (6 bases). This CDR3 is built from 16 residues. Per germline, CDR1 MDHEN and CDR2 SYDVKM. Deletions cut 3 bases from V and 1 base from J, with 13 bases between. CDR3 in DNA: TGTGCCAGCAGTTTTTCCGGGAGCCGTTCCTACAATGAGCAGTTCTTC. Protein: CASSFSGSRSYNEQFF.

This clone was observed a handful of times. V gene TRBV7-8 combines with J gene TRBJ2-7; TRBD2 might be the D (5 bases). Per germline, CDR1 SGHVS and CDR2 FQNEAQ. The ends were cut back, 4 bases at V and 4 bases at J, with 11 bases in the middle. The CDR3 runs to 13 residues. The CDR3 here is CASSSRTDYEQYF. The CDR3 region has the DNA TGTGCCAGCAGCTCCCGGACTGATTACGAGCAGTACTTC.

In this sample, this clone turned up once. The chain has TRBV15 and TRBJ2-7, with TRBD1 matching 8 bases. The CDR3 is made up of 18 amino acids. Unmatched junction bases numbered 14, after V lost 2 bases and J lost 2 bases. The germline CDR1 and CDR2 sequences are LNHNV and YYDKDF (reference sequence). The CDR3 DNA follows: TGTGCCACCAGCAGACGAGGCTACCGGGACAGGTTTACCTACGAGCAGTACTTC. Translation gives CATSRRGYRDRFTYEQYF.

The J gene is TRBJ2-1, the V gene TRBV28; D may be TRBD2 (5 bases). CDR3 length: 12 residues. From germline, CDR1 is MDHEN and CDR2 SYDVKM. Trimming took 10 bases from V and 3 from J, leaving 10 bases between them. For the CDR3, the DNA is TGTGCCACCCAGACTAACTACAATGAGCAGTTCTTC. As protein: CATQTNYNEQFF.

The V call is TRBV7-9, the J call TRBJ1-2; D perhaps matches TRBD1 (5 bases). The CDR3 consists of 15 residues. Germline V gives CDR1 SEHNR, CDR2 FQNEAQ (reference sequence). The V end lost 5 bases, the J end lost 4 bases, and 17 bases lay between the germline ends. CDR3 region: CASSLQVRDGYGYTF. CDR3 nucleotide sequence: TGTGCCAGCAGCCTGCAGGTCAGGGATGGCTATGGCTACACCTTC.

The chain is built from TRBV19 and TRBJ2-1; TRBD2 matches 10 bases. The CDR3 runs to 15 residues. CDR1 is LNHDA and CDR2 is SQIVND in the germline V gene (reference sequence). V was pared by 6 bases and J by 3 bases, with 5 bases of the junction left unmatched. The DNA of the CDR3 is TGTGCCAGTAGGGCAGCGGGAGGGTTCTACAATGAGCAGTTCTTC. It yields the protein CASRAAGGFYNEQFF.

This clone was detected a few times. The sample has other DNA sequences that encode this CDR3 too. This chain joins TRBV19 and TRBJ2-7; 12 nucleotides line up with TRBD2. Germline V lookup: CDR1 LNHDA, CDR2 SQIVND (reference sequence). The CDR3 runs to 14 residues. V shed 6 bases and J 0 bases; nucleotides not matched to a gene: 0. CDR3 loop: CASRTSGSSYEQYF. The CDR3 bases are TGTGCCAGTAGGACTAGCGGGAGCTCCTACGAGCAGTACTTC.

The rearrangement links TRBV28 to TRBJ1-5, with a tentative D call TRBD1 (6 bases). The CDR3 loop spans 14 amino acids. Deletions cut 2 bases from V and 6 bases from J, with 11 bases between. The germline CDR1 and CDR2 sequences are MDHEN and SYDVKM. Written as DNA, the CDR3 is TGTGCCAGCAGTTTAACGGGGGGCGGTCAGCCCCAGCATTTT. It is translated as CASSLTGGGQPQHF.

CDR3 residues: CASSPANYNEQFF. The CDR3 bases are TGTGCCAGCTCACCAGCGAACTACAATGAGCAGTTCTTC. The genes are TRBV18 and TRBJ2-1; D is unclear. Trimming left V 2 bases short and J 3 bases short, with 5 bases between. The CDR3 extends over 13 amino acids. The germline V gene encodes CDR1 KGHSH and CDR2 LQKENI.

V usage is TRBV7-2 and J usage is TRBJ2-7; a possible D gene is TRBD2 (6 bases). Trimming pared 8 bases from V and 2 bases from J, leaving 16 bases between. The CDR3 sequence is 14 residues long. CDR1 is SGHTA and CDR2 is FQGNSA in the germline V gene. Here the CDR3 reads CASGKGRPTYEQYF. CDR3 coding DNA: TGTGCCAGCGGCAAAGGGAGGCCTACCTACGAGCAGTACTTC. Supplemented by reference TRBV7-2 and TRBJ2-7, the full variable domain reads GAGVSQSPSNKVTEKGKDVELRCDPISGHTALYWYRQSLGQGLEFLIYFQGNSAPDKSGLPSDRFSAERTGGSVSTLTIQRTQQEDSAVYLCASGKGRPTYEQYFGPGTRLTVT.

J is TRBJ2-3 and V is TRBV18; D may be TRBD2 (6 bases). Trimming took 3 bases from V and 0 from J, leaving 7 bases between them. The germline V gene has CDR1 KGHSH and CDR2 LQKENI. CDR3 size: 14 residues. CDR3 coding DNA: TGTGCCAGCTCACCGGGACTTAGCACAGATACGCAGTATTTT. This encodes CASSPGLSTDTQYF.

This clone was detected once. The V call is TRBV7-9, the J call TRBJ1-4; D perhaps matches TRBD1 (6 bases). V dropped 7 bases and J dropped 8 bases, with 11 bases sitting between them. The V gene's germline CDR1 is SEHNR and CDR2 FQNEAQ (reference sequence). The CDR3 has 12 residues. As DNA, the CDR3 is TGTGCCAGCAAACAGGGCAGAGAAAAACTGTTTTTT. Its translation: CASKQGREKLFF.